Listed below are T cell receptor beta chains from one sample, sequenced in a study of T cell responses to AZD1222 COVID-19 vaccine. Only in-frame clones appear in the TCRdb table, and some are missing; sequencing was by immunoSEQ multiplex PCR. In the table there are 110,000 to 150,000 clones, more than 85% of which are singletons. The material was peripheral blood, obtained on day 0 of AZD1222 vaccination. The receptors shown here come from an adult in good health. Each CDR3 is given with its conserved first and last residue. The order of the fields is J gene, D gene, clone size, V gene, CDR3 DNA, CDR3 protein. The D gene is left open where the match is weak. The size field is filled for only some rows; it gives once, few, many or a size class.

TRBJ2-2,NA,NA,TRBV7-8,TGTGCCAGCAGTTATAGCGGTACCGGGGAGCTGTTTTTT,CASSYSGTGELFF
TRBJ1-6,NA,NA,TRBV25-1,TGTGCCAGCACGGGGGGAGTCTCACCCCTCCACTTT,CASTGGVSPLHF
TRBJ1-3,TRBD1,once,TRBV7-9,TGTGCCAGCAGCCGGACAGGGAGAGGAAACACCATATATTTT,CASSRTGRGNTIYF
TRBJ2-7,NA,NA,TRBV7-9,TGTGCCAGCAGCTCAACGGTTGGGCAGGGGTGGTTCGAGCAGTACTTC,CASSSTVGQGWFEQYF
TRBJ1-1,NA,NA,TRBV7-3,TGTGCCAGCAGCGCAGGGAGGGGGACTGAAGCTTTCTTT,CASSAGRGTEAFF
TRBJ2-6,TRBD1,once,TRBV6-6,TGTGCCAGCGACAGGGATCACTCTGGGGCCAACGTCCTGACTTTC,CASDRDHSGANVLTF
TRBJ1-2,TRBD1,NA,TRBV7-9,TGTGCCAGCAGCCCCACCCGGACAGGGGGCGCGGAAGGCTACACCTTC,CASSPTRTGGAEGYTF
TRBJ1-1,NA,NA,TRBV27,TGTGCCAGCAGTTTTGGACCAGGGATTGGGAACACTGAAGCTTTCTTT,CASSFGPGIGNTEAFF
TRBJ2-7,TRBD1,NA,TRBV30,TGTGCCTGGAGGGGGACAGGGGAGCGACACGAGCAGTACTTC,CAWRGTGERHEQYF
TRBJ1-2,NA,NA,TRBV2,TGTGCCAGTGCCGCCGGCACCAACTATGGCTACACCTTC,CASAAGTNYGYTF
TRBJ2-7,NA,NA,TRBV2,TGTGCCAGCAGTATACGTCAGTCCTACGAGCAGTACTTC,CASSIRQSYEQYF
TRBJ2-7,NA,NA,TRBV2,TGTGCCAGCAGTGGATGGGGCAGATTTAACTCCTACGAGCAGTACTTC,CASSGWGRFNSYEQYF
TRBJ2-7,NA,NA,TRBV18,TGTGCCAGCTCACCGGTTGAACACTATTCCTACGAGCAGTACTTC,CASSPVEHYSYEQYF
TRBJ2-5,NA,NA,TRBV5-1,TGCGCCAGCAGCTTGGCCGCTCAGGCGGGGGAGACCCAGTACTTC,CASSLAAQAGETQYF
TRBJ2-2,TRBD2,NA,TRBV5-4,TGTGCCTCCCGGAGACGACTAGCGGGAGGTAAAACCGGGGAGCTGTTTTTT,CASRRRLAGGKTGELFF
TRBJ2-4,TRBD2,NA,TRBV12-5,TGTGCTAGTGGTTTGGTGGCGGGAGGAGTTTACATTCAGTACTTC,CASGLVAGGVYIQYF
TRBJ1-2,TRBD1,NA,TRBV29-1,TGCAGCGTTCTCTTGGCAGGGGGCGCTGGCTATGGCTACACCTTC,CSVLLAGGAGYGYTF
TRBJ2-1,NA,NA,TRBV9,TGTGCCAGCAGCGTAGCTAGGGGCTGGAATGAGCAGTTCTTC,CASSVARGWNEQFF
TRBJ1-4,NA,NA,TRBV2,TGTGCCAGCGGTTACGACAGGATCGTCGAAAAACTGTTTTTT,CASGYDRIVEKLFF
TRBJ2-1,NA,NA,TRBV5-4,TGTGCCAGCAGCTGGACCCCCGGGCCTGCCAATGAGCAGTTCTTC,CASSWTPGPANEQFF
TRBJ2-2,NA,NA,TRBV11-2,TGTGCCAGCAGCTTAGGCACCGGGGAGCTGTTTTTT,CASSLGTGELFF
TRBJ1-5,NA,NA,TRBV19,TGTGCCAGTAGTTCCTACAGAGGCGGTAGCAATCAGCCCCAGCATTTT,CASSSYRGGSNQPQHF